These 4 T cell receptor beta chains were all obtained from the same sample, sequenced in a study of control samples from healthy donors and cancer patients. Assay: immunoSEQ multiplex PCR; the TCRdb copy retains only in-frame clones and omits some. Altogether 150,000 to 200,000 clones are present, roughly 91% being singletons, with the ten largest covering 1.5%. Sequencing was done on a sample of blood. These receptors all come from a woman in her 30s in good health.

In DNA, the CDR3 is TGTGCCAGCAGCCGGACAGGGTACAATGAGCAGTTCTTC. This sequence encodes CASSRTGYNEQFF. The J gene is TRBJ2-1, the V gene TRBV3-1 (or the pseudogene TRBV3-2), with TRBD1 matching over 8 bases. The junction had 0 bases not matched to a gene; V was cut back by 4 bases and J by 4 bases. The V gene's germline CDR1 is LGHDT and CDR2 YNNKEL (reference sequence). This CDR3 comprises 13 residues.

The J gene is TRBJ2-7, the V gene TRBV6-6; TRBD1 agrees at 11 bases. Germline trimming cut 2 bases from V and 2 bases from J; bases unmatched to any gene: 5. Looked up from germline, CDR1 is MNHNY and CDR2 is SVGAGI (reference sequence). This CDR3 spans 16 amino acids. The CDR3, as DNA: TGTGCCAGCAGTTACGTCCCGGGACAGGGGGCCTACGAGCAGTACTTC. Translated, it gives CASSYVPGQGAYEQYF.

The chain uses TRBV4-2 and TRBJ2-3, with a tentative D call TRBD2 (5 bases). CDR3 size: 15 residues. Looked up from germline, CDR1 is LGHNA and CDR2 is YNFKEQ. V shed 0 bases and J shed 2 bases, with 9 bases lying between them. The DNA for the CDR3 is TGTGCCAGCAGCCAAGATCAGCGGTCCACAGATACGCAGTATTTT. Its translation is CASSQDQRSTDTQYF.

The chain recombines TRBV27 with TRBJ2-7; TRBD2 might be the D (6 bases). This CDR3 has 15 amino acids. Germline values: CDR1 MNHEY, CDR2 SMNVEV (reference sequence). Trimming removed 6 bases from V and 0 bases from J, with 15 bases in between. The CDR3 region is CASRRDSTPSYEQYF. CDR3 coding DNA: TGTGCCAGCAGACGGGACTCTACCCCCTCCTACGAGCAGTACTTC.